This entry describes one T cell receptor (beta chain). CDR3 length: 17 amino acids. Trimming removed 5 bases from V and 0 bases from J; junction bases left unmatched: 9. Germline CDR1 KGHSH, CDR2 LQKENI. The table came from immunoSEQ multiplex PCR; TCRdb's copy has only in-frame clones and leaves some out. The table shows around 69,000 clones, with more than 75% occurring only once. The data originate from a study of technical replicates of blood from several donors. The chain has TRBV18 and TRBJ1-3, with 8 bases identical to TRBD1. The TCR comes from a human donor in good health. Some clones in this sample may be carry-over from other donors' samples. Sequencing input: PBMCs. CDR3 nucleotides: TGTGCCAGCTCATATGGACAGGGCTACTTCTCTGGAAACACCATATATTTT. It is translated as CASSYGQGYFSGNTIYF. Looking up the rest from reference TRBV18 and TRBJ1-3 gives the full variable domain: NAGVMQNPRHLVRRRGQEARLRCSPMKGHSHVYWYRQLPEEGLKFMVYLQKENIIDESGMPKERFSAEFPKEGPSILRIQQVVRGDSAAYFCASSYGQGYFSGNTIYFGEGSWLTVV.